A selection of T cell receptor beta chains follows, all from one sample in a study of T cells after yellow fever vaccination. From the 5' RACE reads, TCRdb called clonotypes with MiXCR, one entry per CDR3 protein. The data contain 9,500 to 15,000 distinct CDR3 sequences, about 5% of them singletons. The source material was PBMCs, either bulk or a sorted T-cell subset (CD4+, CD8+, memory, or dextramer-sorted; not recorded which), sampled on the day of the yellow fever booster vaccination. The receptor set was obtained from a man aged 30 to 45 who received the YFV17D yellow fever vaccine. The CDR3 runs from the conserved cysteine through the conserved F or W.

v_call | cdr3_length | cdr3_aa
TRBV20-1 | 15 | CSARPHQGLNSPLHF
TRBV5-4 | 16 | CASSSWVAGDTDTQYF
TRBV28 | 15 | CASSLVGISYNEQFF
TRBV11-2 | 14 | CASSPREWVYGYTF
TRBV10-3 | 14 | CAISERSTNQPQHF
TRBV28 | 16 | CASSPGTGNLNTEAFF
TRBV7-2 | 15 | CASSLGIFGTSGQYF
TRBV21-1 | 17 | CASSTEVQGGDTDTQYF
TRBV4-3 | 15 | CASSPRDWNTGELFF
TRBV12-3/TRBV12-4 | 11 | CASRWDTEAFF
TRBV29-1 | 10 | CSSGRNEQFF
TRBV7-9 | 13 | CASSLMGGTEAFF
TRBV5-8 | 16 | CASSLGGISRNYGYTF
TRBV6-2/TRBV6-3 | 19 | CASSPLGRVRSGSYNEQFF
TRBV20-1 | 14 | CSAKNSGRSYEQYF
TRBV7-9 | 14 | CASSLEARESEQFF
TRBV5-1 | 14 | CASSPLSFYNEQFF
TRBV12-3/TRBV12-4 | 14 | CASRFGGPYNEQFF
TRBV18 | 16 | CASSRPQPAGGNEQFF
TRBV12-3/TRBV12-4 | 12 | CASSLPFTSYTF
TRBV7-2 | 14 | CASSIASGYYEQYF
TRBV12-3/TRBV12-4 | 15 | CASRPDSSLSYEQYF
TRBV20-1 | 12 | CSAHRGLDEQYF
TRBV20-1 | 13 | CSVDGGYQETQYF
TRBV5-4 | 13 | CASSLETAREAFF
TRBV3-1 | 12 | CASSAGDYGYTF
TRBV5-1 | 13 | CASSLMLDTEAFF
TRBV12-3/TRBV12-4 | 16 | CASSPRIGGSYNEQFF
TRBV7-9 | 13 | CASSLSGSETQYF
TRBV27 | 17 | CASSTNLRDRSWSPLHF
TRBV5-4 | 14 | CASSLVGRTYEQYF
TRBV12-3/TRBV12-4 | 15 | CASSLSAGGDQPQHF
TRBV6-2/TRBV6-3 | 13 | CASSFQSGYEQYF
TRBV29-1 | 13 | CSVATGGRSPLHF
TRBV20-1 | 16 | CSARPQGGTGNQPQHF
TRBV7-3 | 15 | CASSLNPLVSNEQFF
TRBV7-2 | 14 | CASSFRDRGSGYTF
TRBV20-1 | 14 | CSARKGQRDQPQHF
TRBV29-1 | 11 | CRVERNNEQFF
TRBV20-1 | 15 | CSARASGMNTDTQYF
TRBV6-5 | 15 | CASSPRYTAVETQYF
TRBV19 | 16 | CASSTGGTYFAGELFF
TRBV19 | 16 | CASRKDRDIMNTEAFF
TRBV2 | 13 | CASSELEKPEQYF
TRBV24-1 | 15 | CATSDLGLAADTQYF
TRBV5-1 | 13 | CASLMTGSDTQYF
TRBV3-1 | 17 | CASSHISDREDVNKQFF
TRBV4-3 | 16 | CASSQGTSADNSPLHF
TRBV7-2 | 15 | CASSWGETATYEQYF
TRBV3-1 | 11 | CASSQGYEQYF
TRBV6-2/TRBV6-3 | 12 | CASRDPNQPQHF
TRBV12-3/TRBV12-4 | 12 | CASSLGIAEAFF